The text below deals with one TCR beta chain. The antigen is undetermined. The sample originates from a study of blood T cells in healthy people across ages. Findings of the study overall: Percentage of naive T cells showed a strong correlation with TCR beta diversity. Measured against age, TCR beta diversity per million T cells decreased in a roughly linear manner.

Alongside a J-beta primer mix, a sample-barcoded 5' primer served in a second PCR lasting about 7 to 11 cycles. Each cDNA molecule, via a template-switch adaptor with 12 random nucleotides, was tagged. MiXCR was run by TCRdb on the 5' RACE reads, yielding one entry per CDR3 protein. Here the sample spans 700,000 to 850,000 distinct CDR3 sequences, 35% to 40% being singletons. This CDR3 contains 15 residues. Germline V gene data show CDR1 as SNHLY and CDR2 as FYNNEI. V gave up 5 bases and J gave up 4 bases; unmatched junction bases: 9. The chain employs TRBV2 and TRBJ1-2, with 8 bases aligning to TRBD1. The sample taken for sequencing was blood. This clonotype was obtained from a man aged 18-30 years in good health. The DNA of the CDR3 is TGTGCCAGCAGTACCGGGGCAGGGGGCAGCTATGGCTACACCTTC. Encoded protein: CASSTGAGGSYGYTF. Combining the CDR3 with reference TRBV2 and TRBJ1-2 gives the whole variable domain EPEVTQTPSHQVTQMGQEVILRCVPISNHLYFYWYRQILGQKVEFLVSFYNNEISEKSEIFDDQFSVERPDGSNFTLKIRSTKLEDSAMYFCASSTGAGGSYGYTFGSGTRLTVV.